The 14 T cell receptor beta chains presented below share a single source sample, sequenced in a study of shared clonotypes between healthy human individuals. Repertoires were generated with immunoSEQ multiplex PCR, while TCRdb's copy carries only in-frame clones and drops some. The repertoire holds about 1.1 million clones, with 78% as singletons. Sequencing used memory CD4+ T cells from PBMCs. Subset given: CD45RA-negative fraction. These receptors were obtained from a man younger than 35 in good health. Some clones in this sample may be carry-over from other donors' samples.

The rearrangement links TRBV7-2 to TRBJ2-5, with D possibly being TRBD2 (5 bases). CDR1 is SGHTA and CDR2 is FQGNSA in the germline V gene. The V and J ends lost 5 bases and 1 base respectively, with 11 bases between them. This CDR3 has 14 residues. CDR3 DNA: TGTGCCAGCAGCCCGCCGGGGTCCCAAGAGACCCAGTACTTC. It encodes CASSPPGSQETQYF.

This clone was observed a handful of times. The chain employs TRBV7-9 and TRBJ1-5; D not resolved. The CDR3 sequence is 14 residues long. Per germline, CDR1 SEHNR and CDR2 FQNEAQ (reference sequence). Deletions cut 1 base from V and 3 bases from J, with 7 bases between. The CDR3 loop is CASSLGTFNQPQHF. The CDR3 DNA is TGTGCCAGCAGCTTAGGAACGTTCAATCAGCCCCAGCATTTT.

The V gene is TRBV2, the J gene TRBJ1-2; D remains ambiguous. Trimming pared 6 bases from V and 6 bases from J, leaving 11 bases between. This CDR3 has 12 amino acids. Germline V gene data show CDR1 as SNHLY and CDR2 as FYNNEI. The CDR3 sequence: CASSPRADGYTF. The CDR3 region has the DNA TGTGCCAGCAGCCCTCGAGCGGATGGCTACACCTTC.

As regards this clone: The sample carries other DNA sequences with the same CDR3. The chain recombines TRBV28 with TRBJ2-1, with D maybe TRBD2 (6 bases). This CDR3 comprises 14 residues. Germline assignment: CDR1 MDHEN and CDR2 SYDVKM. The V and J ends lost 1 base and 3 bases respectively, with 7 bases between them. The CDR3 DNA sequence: TGTGCCAGCAGTTTATTGCGGGACTACAATGAGCAGTTCTTC. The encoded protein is CASSLLRDYNEQFF.

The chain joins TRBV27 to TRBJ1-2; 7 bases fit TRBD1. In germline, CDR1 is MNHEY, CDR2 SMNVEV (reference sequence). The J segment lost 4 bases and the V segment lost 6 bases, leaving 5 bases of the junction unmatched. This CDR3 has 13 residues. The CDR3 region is CASRNRGGYGYTF. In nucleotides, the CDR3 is TGTGCCAGCAGGAACAGGGGCGGCTATGGCTACACCTTC.

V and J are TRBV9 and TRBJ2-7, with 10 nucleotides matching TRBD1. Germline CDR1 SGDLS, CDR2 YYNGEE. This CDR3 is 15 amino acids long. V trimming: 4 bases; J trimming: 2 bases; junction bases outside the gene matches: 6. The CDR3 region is CASSSDRGPTYEQYF. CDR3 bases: TGTGCCAGCAGCTCCGACAGGGGGCCCACCTACGAGCAGTACTTC.

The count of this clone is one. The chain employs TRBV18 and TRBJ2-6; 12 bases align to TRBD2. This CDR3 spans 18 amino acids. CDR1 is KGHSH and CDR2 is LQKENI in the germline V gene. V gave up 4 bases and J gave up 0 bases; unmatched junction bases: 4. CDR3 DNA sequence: TGTGCCAGCTCACTGGGACTAGCGGGTCCCTCTGGGGCCAACGTCCTGACTTTC. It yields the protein CASSLGLAGPSGANVLTF.

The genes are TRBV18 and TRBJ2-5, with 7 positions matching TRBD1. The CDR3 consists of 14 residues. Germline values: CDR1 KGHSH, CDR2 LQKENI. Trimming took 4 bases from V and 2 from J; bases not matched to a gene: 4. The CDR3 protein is CASSRKTGQETQYF. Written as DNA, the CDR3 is TGTGCCAGCTCACGAAAGACAGGGCAAGAGACCCAGTACTTC.

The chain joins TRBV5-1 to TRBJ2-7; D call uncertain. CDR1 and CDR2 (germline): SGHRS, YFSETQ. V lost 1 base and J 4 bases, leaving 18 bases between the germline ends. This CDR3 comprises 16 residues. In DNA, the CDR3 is TGCGCCAGCAGCTTGTTTGGTCTGTTGGTTGGGTACGAGCAGTACTTC. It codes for CASSLFGLLVGYEQYF.

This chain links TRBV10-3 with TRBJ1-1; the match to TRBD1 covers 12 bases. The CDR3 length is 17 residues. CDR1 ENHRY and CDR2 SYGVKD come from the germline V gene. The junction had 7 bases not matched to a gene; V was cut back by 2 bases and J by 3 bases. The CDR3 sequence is CAISEGGTGGWHTEAFF. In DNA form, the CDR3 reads TGTGCCATCAGTGAGGGAGGGACAGGGGGCTGGCACACTGAAGCTTTCTTT.

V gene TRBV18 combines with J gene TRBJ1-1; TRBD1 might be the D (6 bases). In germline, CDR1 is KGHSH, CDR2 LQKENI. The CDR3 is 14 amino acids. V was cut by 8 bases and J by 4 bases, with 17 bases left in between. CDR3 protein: CASRQIQGPTEAFF. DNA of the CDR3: TGTGCCAGCCGACAAATACAGGGACCCACTGAAGCTTTCTTT. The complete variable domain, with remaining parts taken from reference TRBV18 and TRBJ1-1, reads NAGVMQNPRHLVRRRGQEARLRCSPMKGHSHVYWYRQLPEEGLKFMVYLQKENIIDESGMPKERFSAEFPKEGPSILRIQQVVRGDSAAYFCASRQIQGPTEAFFGQGTRLTVV.

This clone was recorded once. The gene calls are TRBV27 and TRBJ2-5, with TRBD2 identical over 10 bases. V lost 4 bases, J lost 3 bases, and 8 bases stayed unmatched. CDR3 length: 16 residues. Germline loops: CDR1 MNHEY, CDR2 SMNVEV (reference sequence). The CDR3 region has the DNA TGTGCCAGCAGTTCCCCCAGAAGCGGGAGGGAAGAGACCCAGTACTTC. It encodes CASSSPRSGREETQYF.

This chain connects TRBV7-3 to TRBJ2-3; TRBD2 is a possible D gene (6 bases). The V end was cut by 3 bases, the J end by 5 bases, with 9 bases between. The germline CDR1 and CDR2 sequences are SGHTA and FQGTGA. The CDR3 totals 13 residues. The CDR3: CASSFREKDTQYF. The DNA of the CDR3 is TGTGCCAGCAGCTTCCGGGAGAAAGATACGCAGTATTTT.

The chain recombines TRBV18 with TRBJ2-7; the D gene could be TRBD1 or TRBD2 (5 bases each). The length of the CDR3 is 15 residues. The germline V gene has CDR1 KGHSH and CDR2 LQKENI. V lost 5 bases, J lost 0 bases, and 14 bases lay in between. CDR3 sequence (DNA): TGTGCCAGCTCAGGACTCAGGGTAAGCTCCTACGAGCAGTACTTC. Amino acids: CASSGLRVSSYEQYF.